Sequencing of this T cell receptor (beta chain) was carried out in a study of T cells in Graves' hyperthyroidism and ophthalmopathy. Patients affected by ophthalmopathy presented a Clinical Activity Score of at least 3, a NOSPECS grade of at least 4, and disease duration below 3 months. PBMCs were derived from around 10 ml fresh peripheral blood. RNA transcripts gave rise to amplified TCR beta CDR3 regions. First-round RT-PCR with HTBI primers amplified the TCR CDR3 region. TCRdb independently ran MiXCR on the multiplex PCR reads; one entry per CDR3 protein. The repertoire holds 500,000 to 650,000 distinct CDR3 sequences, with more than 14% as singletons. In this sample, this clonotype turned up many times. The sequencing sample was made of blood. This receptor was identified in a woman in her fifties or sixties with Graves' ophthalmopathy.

The CDR3 is CASSFRGMATGEDEKLFF. DNA of the CDR3: TGTGCCAGCAGTTTTCGGGGTATGGCGACAGGGGAGGATGAAAAACTGTTTTTT. V usage is TRBV27 and J usage is TRBJ1-4; 8 nucleotides line up with TRBD1. V was clipped by 3 bases and J by 6 bases; unmatched bases: 15. This CDR3 is built from 18 residues. CDR1 and CDR2 from the germline V gene are MNHEY and SMNVEV (reference sequence).